The 21 T cell receptor beta chains listed next were all sequenced from one sample in a study of T cell clonality in common variable immunodeficiency. Profiled with immunoSEQ multiplex PCR; TCRdb holds only in-frame clones, not every one. This sample comprises 30,000 to 40,000 clones, none seen once only. Sequenced: peripheral blood mononuclear cells. The receptors stem from a person between 18 and 75 years old in good health.

This clone was recorded many times. The missing CDR3 end, 3 residues past where the read stops, is filled in from the germline J gene. J is TRBJ2-5 and V is TRBV10-3; tentatively, D is TRBD1 (6 bases). In germline, CDR1 is ENHRY, CDR2 SYGVKD. The CDR3 covers 16 residues. The germline V and J ends were trimmed by 0 bases and 5 bases, with 16 bases remaining between them. The CDR3: CAISESTPGEMETQYF. The CDR3 DNA, read in part, is TGTGCCATCAGTGAGTCGACGCCAGGGGAAATGGAGACC.

This clone came up many times. CDR3 loop: CASSEGQVIETQYF. The part of the CDR3 DNA that was read is TGCGCCAGCAGCGAAGGACAGGTTATAGAGACC. The rearrangement links TRBV5-1 to TRBJ2-5; TRBD1 matches at 7 bases. The CDR3 end falls 3 residues outside the read, so it is completed with the germline J gene. The CDR3 spans 14 residues. Trimming removed 4 bases from V and 4 bases from J; junction bases left unmatched: 7. From germline, CDR1 is SGHRS and CDR2 YFSETQ.

This clone was observed at least ten times. The read falls 3 residues short of the CDR3 end, and the missing part is taken from the germline J gene. This chain links TRBV5-1 with TRBJ2-1, with D perhaps assigned TRBD1 or TRBD2 (6 bases each). The CDR3 is 14 amino acids. The germline gives CDR1 SGHRS, CDR2 YFSETQ. Trimming stripped 8 bases from V and 8 bases from J, with 20 bases between. The CDR3: CASSPRGRRYEQFF. Incomplete CDR3 DNA: TGCGCCAGTAGTCCAAGGGGGAGGAGGTATGAG.

This clone was seen only a few times. The read gets to within 3 residues of the CDR3 end, and the germline J gene fills in the rest. The J gene is TRBJ2-3, the V gene TRBV18; the D gene is possibly TRBD1 (7 bases). The CDR3 is 15 residues long. The V gene's germline CDR1 is KGHSH and CDR2 LQKENI. The chain's CDR3 is CASSPPGGREETQYF. Partial CDR3 DNA: TGTGCCAGCTCGCCCCCAGGGGGGAGAGAAGAGACG.

This clone has ten or more counts. Read data end 3 residues before the CDR3 end; the end is taken from the germline J gene. The chain joins TRBV2 to TRBJ1-1; 8 nucleotides align to TRBD1. V was clipped by 5 bases and J by 6 bases; unmatched bases: 8. There are 14 residues in the CDR3. Looked up from germline, CDR1 is SNHLY and CDR2 is FYNNEI. CDR3 region: CASSTDRGIAEAFF. CDR3 DNA (partial): TGTGCCAGCAGTACCGACAGGGGAATCGCTGAA.

This clone was seen a few times. The read finishes 3 residues shy of the CDR3 end, and the germline J gene is used to complete it. V usage is TRBV19 and J usage is TRBJ2-3, with TRBD2 matching 7 bases. Trimming at V came to 6 bases and at J to 1 base, leaving 13 bases not matched to a gene. CDR3 size: 17 residues. Germline-derived CDR1 and CDR2 are LNHDA and SQIVND (reference sequence). CDR3 DNA, as far as it was read: TGTGCCAGTAGCAAAGGGCCCAGCGGGGATGGCACAGATACG. It yields the protein CASSKGPSGDGTDT. The full CDR3 reads CASSKGPSGDGTDTQYF.

This clone was counted at least ten times. The CDR3 goes on 3 residues after the read ends, and that part is filled in from the germline J gene. V usage is TRBV28 and J usage is TRBJ2-7; 7 bases are shared with TRBD1. The CDR3 runs to 14 residues. V lost 5 bases to trimming and J lost 5 bases; unmatched junction nucleotides: 9. The germline CDR1 and CDR2 sequences are MDHEN and SYDVKM. CDR3 DNA (partial): TGTGCCAGCAGTACTACAGGGGCCGTGCACGAG. It codes for CASSTTGAVHE. The whole CDR3 protein reads CASSTTGAVHEQYF. Variable domain in full (rest from reference TRBV28 and TRBJ2-7): DVKVTQSSRYLVKRTGEKVFLECVQDMDHENMFWYRQDPGLGLRLIYFSYDVKMKEKGDIPEGYSVSREKKERFSLILESASTNQTSMYLCASSTTGAVHEQYFGPGTRLTVT.

This clone was detected a few times. The missing CDR3 end, 3 residues past where the read stops, is filled in from the germline J gene. The chain employs TRBV6-4 and TRBJ1-2; 7 nucleotides align to TRBD1. CDR1 is MRHNA, CDR2 SNTAGT, per germline. The CDR3 runs 14 residues. Here the CDR3 reads CASSEGGGGGGYTF. CDR3 DNA, as far as it was read: TGTGCCAGCAGTGAAGGTGGAGGGGGCGGAGGC.

This clone has ten or more counts. The read ends 3 residues before the CDR3 terminus; that terminus is restored from the germline J gene. The rearrangement joins TRBV19 to TRBJ1-5; 7 bases align to TRBD1. This CDR3 region has 15 residues. The V segment lost 5 bases and the J segment 3 bases; nucleotides outside the gene matches: 7. Germline V gene sequence: CDR1 LNHDA, CDR2 SQIVND (reference sequence). CDR3 DNA, as far as it was read: TGTGCCAGTAGTTTCTCCGGGACAGTCAATCAGCCC. This gives the protein CASSFSGTVNQP. The full CDR3 sequence reads CASSFSGTVNQPQHF.

By frequency in the sample, this clone is medium-sized. The missing CDR3 end, 3 residues past where the read stops, is filled in from the germline J gene. The chain employs TRBV6-2 or TRBV6-3 and TRBJ2-5, with D possibly being TRBD2 (5 bases). Trimming stripped 5 bases from V and 1 base from J, with 14 bases between. The CDR3 length is 15 residues. Germline V gene data show CDR1 as MNHEY and CDR2 as SVGEGT. The CDR3 bases that were read are TGTGCCAGCAGTGGTGCGGGTACGACCCAAGAGACC. Translated, it gives CASSGAGTTQET. The full CDR3 is CASSGAGTTQETQYF.

The sample holds many counts of this clone. The read ends 3 residues early relative to the CDR3; the germline J gene fills the gap. This chain joins TRBV29-1 and TRBJ2-1; 7 bases are a match to TRBD2. With V trimmed by 5 bases and J by 2 bases, 12 bases remained unmatched. The CDR3 is 16 amino acids. Germline V gene sequence: CDR1 SQVTM, CDR2 ANQGSEA. CDR3 DNA, as far as it was read: TGCAGCGTTAGTCCAGCGGGAAGAGGAACCTACAATGAG. Translation: CSVSPAGRGTYNE. The complete CDR3 protein is CSVSPAGRGTYNEQFF.

This clone was counted ten times or more. The read ends 3 residues before the CDR3 terminus; that terminus is restored from the germline J gene. The V and J genes are TRBV2 and TRBJ1-2, with 11 bases aligning to TRBD1. The CDR3 loop spans 17 amino acids. The germline CDR1 and CDR2 sequences are SNHLY and FYNNEI. Here the CDR3 reads CASSDRGFGQGAGGYTF. The DNA read from the CDR3 is TGTGCCAGCAGTGATCGCGGCTTCGGACAGGGGGCTGGCGGC.

Many counts were recorded for this clone. The read stops 3 residues short of the end of the CDR3; the missing end is completed from the germline J gene. This chain connects TRBV20-1 to TRBJ2-3; 7 bases map to TRBD2. Germline CDR1 and CDR2: DFQATT and SNEGSKA (reference sequence). CDR3 length: 13 amino acids. With 0 bases clipped from V and 8 bases from J, the junction kept 5 bases outside the gene matches. The DNA read from the CDR3 is TGCAGTGCTAGAGATGGCCGCGGGGGTACG. It specifies CSARDGRGGT. The full CDR3 reads CSARDGRGGTQYF.

This clone appeared many times. Here the CDR3 reads CASSVGRYQETQYF. The CDR3 bases that were read are TGCGCCAGCAGCGTTGGGCGATACCAAGAGACC. J is TRBJ2-5 and V is TRBV5-1, with D unclear. The CDR3 end is not reached by the read, which stops 3 residues before it; the germline J gene fills it in. Trimming removed 4 bases at V and 0 bases at J, with 10 bases between. Germline V gives CDR1 SGHRS, CDR2 YFSETQ. The length of the CDR3 is 14 residues.

This clone has at least ten counts. The read terminates 3 residues ahead of where the CDR3 ends, so the germline J gene completes it. This chain links TRBV7-9 with TRBJ2-7; D is undetermined. CDR1 and CDR2 from the germline V gene are SEHNR and FQNEAQ (reference sequence). The CDR3 sequence is 11 residues long. Trimming pared 5 bases from V and 5 bases from J, leaving 7 bases between. The covered CDR3 bases are TGTGCCAGCAGCATTATTAACGAG. The encoded protein is CASSIINE. The full CDR3 is CASSIINEQYF.

This clone was seen many times. CDR3 in amino acids: CASSMQGGDIQYF. The part of the CDR3 DNA that was read is TGTGCCAGTAGTATGCAGGGAGGGGACATT. The V call is TRBV19, the J call TRBJ2-4; 7 nucleotides agree with TRBD2. From the germline J gene comes the end of the CDR3, since the read stops 3 residues before it. V lost 3 bases and J lost 8; bases outside the gene matches: 4. The CDR3 spans 13 residues. The V gene's germline CDR1 is LNHDA and CDR2 SQIVND (reference sequence).

This clone was recorded at least ten times. The CDR3 is cut off 3 residues early in the read; its end comes from the germline J gene. The V gene is TRBV6-1, the J gene TRBJ2-1; 9 nucleotides match TRBD2. This CDR3 is built from 15 residues. Trimming cost V 3 bases and J 6 bases; bases outside gene matches: 6. From germline, CDR1 is MNHNS and CDR2 SASEGT. The covered CDR3 bases are TGTGCCAGCAGTGATGGTGCTAGCGGGGTCAATGAG. The encoded protein is CASSDGASGVNE. The whole CDR3 protein is CASSDGASGVNEQFF.

At least ten counts were recorded for this clone. The CDR3 end lies 3 residues beyond the end of the read and is filled in from the germline J gene. The genes are TRBV9 and TRBJ2-7; D not certain. Between the trimmed V and J ends, which lost 0 bases and 4 bases, there was a span of 11 bases. Per the germline V gene, CDR1 is SGDLS and CDR2 is YYNGEE. The CDR3 is 14 amino acids. The DNA read from the CDR3 is TGTGCCAGCAGCGTAGAAGCGAGGTCTTACGAG. Its translation: CASSVEARSYE. The full CDR3 sequence reads CASSVEARSYEQYF. Supplemented by reference TRBV9 and TRBJ2-7, the full variable domain reads DSGVTQTPKHLITATGQRVTLRCSPRSGDLSVYWYQQSLDQGLQFLIQYYNGEERAKGNILERFSAQQFPDLHSELNLSSLELGDSALYFCASSVEARSYEQYFGPGTRLTVT.

This clone was picked up many times. The sequenced fragment ends 3 residues before the CDR3 boundary, so the rest is inferred from the germline J gene. This rearrangement joins TRBV11-2 to TRBJ1-2, with 8 bases aligning to TRBD1. Germline CDR1 and CDR2: SGHAT and FQNNGV. The CDR3 length is 13 residues. CDR3 DNA, as far as it was read: TGTGCCAGCAGCTTAGGACAGGGGTTCGGC. Amino acid sequence: CASSLGQGFG. In full, the CDR3 is CASSLGQGFGYTF.

This clone was found many times. Coverage ceases 3 residues before the CDR3 finishes, and the germline J gene fills in the end. This chain connects TRBV12-3 or TRBV12-4 to TRBJ2-2, with 9 positions matching TRBD2. Germline trimming cut 3 bases from V and 0 bases from J; bases unmatched to any gene: 5. The CDR3 totals 17 residues. The CDR3 is CASSFGSGGPNTGELFF. CDR3 DNA, as far as it was read: TGTGCCAGCAGTTTCGGTAGCGGGGGCCCGAACACCGGGGAG.

Many counts were recorded for this clone. The read halts 3 residues ahead of the CDR3 end, with the missing end drawn from the germline J gene. The rearrangement joins TRBV12-3 or TRBV12-4 to TRBJ2-5; 7 bases align to TRBD2. The trim removed 7 bases at V and 4 bases at J, leaving 15 bases unmatched. This CDR3 region has 16 residues. The part of the CDR3 DNA that was read is TGTGCCAGCACCCCTCTAGCGGACCTCCCCCCAGAGACC. This codes for CASTPLADLPPET. Given in full, the CDR3 is CASTPLADLPPETQYF.